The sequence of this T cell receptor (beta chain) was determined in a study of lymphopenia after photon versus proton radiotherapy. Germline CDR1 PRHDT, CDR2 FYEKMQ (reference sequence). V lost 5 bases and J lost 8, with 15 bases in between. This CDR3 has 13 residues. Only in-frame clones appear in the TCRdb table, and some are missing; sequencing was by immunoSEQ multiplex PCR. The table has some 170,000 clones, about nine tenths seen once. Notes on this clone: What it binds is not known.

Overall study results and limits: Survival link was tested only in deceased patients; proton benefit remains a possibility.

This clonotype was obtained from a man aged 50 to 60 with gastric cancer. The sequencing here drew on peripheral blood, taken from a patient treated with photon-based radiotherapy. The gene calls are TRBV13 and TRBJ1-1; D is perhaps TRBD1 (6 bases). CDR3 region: CASSRGAALEAFF. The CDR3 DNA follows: TGTGCCAGCAGCAGGGGGGCGGCTCTCGAAGCTTTCTTT.